This T cell receptor beta chain was observed in a study of blood T cell repertoires in COVID-19. Looking at the study overall: Italy, Spain and the United States were the sources of the convalescent and acute COVID-19 samples. T cells, B-cell-depleted T cells, or PBMCs provided the cDNA or gDNA that served as material.

In the original workflow: Amplified reference gene primers provided the basis for estimating nucleated cell counts. Only in-frame clones appear in the TCRdb table, and some are missing; sequencing was by immunoSEQ multiplex PCR. V, J and clone size are taken as reported in that table, and D and trimming were inferred from the DNA itself. The sample has some 670,000 clones, 75% to 90% seen once. Comment on this clone: Other DNA sequences within the sample encode an identical CDR3.

Germline trimming cut 6 bases from V and 4 bases from J; bases unmatched to any gene: 1. Germline CDR1 reads SQVTM; CDR2 reads ANQGSEA. The CDR3 extends over 12 amino acids. What was sequenced was peripheral blood. The genes are TRBV29-1 and TRBJ2-1; 9 bases agree with TRBD1. The sequence derives from a young woman with acute or convalescent COVID-19. The CDR3 DNA reads TGCAGCGTAGGGACAGGGTACAATGAGCAGTTCTTC. Translated, it gives CSVGTGYNEQFF.